Described below is a single TCR beta chain sequence and its context. Its target is not known. Sampling of blood occurred at baseline, cycle 4 day 1, and cycle 7 day 1. The protocol was immunoSEQ multiplex PCR, while the TCRdb copy is restricted to in-frame clones and leaves out a portion. This sample has 90,000 to 95,000 clones, with over 75% found just once. This sample was taken from a study of OX40 agonist ivuxolimab in advanced cancers. Findings and limits, study-wide: Relative to CD4+ cells, CD8+ T cells on average had more expanded clones. At doses 0.1 to 3.0 mg/kg, CD4+ and CD8+ clones expanded. Some of the nonresponding patients also showed low levels of normalized T-cell clonal expansion.

The CDR3 spans 14 residues. The V and J ends lost 3 bases and 4 bases, in that order; junction bases with no gene match: 2. Germline lookup yields CDR1 SGHAT and CDR2 FQNNGV. The receptor was isolated from an adult with an advanced solid tumor such as melanoma, head and neck, liver or kidney cancer. This sample comprised CD4+ or CD8+ T cells sorted from blood, obtained in a trial of the OX40 agonist ivuxolimab. This chain uses TRBV11-2 with TRBJ1-4, with 7 bases identical to TRBD1. CDR3 sequence: CASSFGTVNEKLFF. CDR3 nucleotide sequence: TGTGCCAGCAGCTTTGGGACAGTTAATGAAAAACTGTTTTTT. The variable domain in full, with the rest retrieved from reference TRBV11-2 and TRBJ1-4, is EAGVAQSPRYKIIEKRQSVAFWCNPISGHATLYWYQQILGQGPKLLIQFQNNGVVDDSQLPKDRFSAERLKGVDSTLKIQPAKLEDSAVYLCASSFGTVNEKLFFGSGTQLSVL.